This passage covers 14 T cell receptor beta chains from one sample sequenced in a study of identifying expanded T cells in peripheral blood. Assay: immunoSEQ multiplex PCR; the TCRdb copy retains only in-frame clones and omits some. Here the sample spans under 95,000 clones, 89% being singletons. The sample comprised blood. Receptors were obtained from a person between 18 and 75 years old in good health.

CDR3 protein: CASSLTGQGNQPQHF. The CDR3 DNA sequence: TGCGCCAGCAGCCTGACGGGACAGGGAAATCAGCCCCAGCATTTT. J is TRBJ1-5 and V is TRBV4-3; 9 bases are a match to TRBD1. CDR1 and CDR2 (germline): LGHNA, YSLEER. V lost 4 bases, J lost 4 bases, and 5 bases stayed unmatched. There are 15 residues in the CDR3.

The V gene is TRBV7-2, the J gene TRBJ2-6; 11 nucleotides line up with TRBD1. The V gene end was trimmed by 5 bases and the J gene end by 0 bases; junction bases not matched to a gene: 3. The V gene's germline CDR1 is SGHTA and CDR2 FQGNSA. The CDR3 extends over 17 amino acids. The CDR3 DNA reads TGTGCCAGCAGCCGGGACAGGGGGTACTCTGGGGCCAACGTCCTGACTTTC. Translated: CASSRDRGYSGANVLTF.

The chain carries TRBV28 and TRBJ1-2; no firm D call. With 4 bases removed from V and 2 bases from J, the gap between germline ends came to 17 bases. The CDR3 extends over 16 amino acids. Germline V CDR1 and CDR2: MDHEN, SYDVKM. As DNA, the CDR3 is TGTGCCAGCAGTTCCACGACGGTGACCCTCAACTATGGCTACACCTTC. Translation gives CASSSTTVTLNYGYTF.

The gene calls are TRBV27 and TRBJ2-3; D is unresolved. In germline, CDR1 is MNHEY, CDR2 SMNVEV (reference sequence). V was trimmed by 0 bases and J by 3 bases, leaving 7 bases between them. This CDR3 is 14 amino acids long. This chain's CDR3 is CASSLSAYTDTQYF. The CDR3 nucleotides read TGTGCCAGCAGTTTATCGGCATATACAGATACGCAGTATTTT.

The V gene is TRBV29-1, the J gene TRBJ1-2, with 7 bases aligning to TRBD1. V shed 5 bases, J shed 3 bases, and the junction held 3 bases outside the gene matches. CDR1 and CDR2 from the germline V gene are SQVTM and ANQGSEA. This CDR3 has 12 residues. CDR3 protein: CSVNRGDYGYTF. For the CDR3, the DNA is TGCAGCGTTAACAGGGGAGACTATGGCTACACCTTC.

The V and J genes are TRBV7-2 and TRBJ2-5; unclear D gene. The J call may be wrong; the DNA end is better matched by TRBJ2-7. The germline CDR1 and CDR2 sequences are SGHTA and FQGNSA. The CDR3 runs 15 residues. As DNA, the CDR3 is TGTGCCAGCAGCTTACCTTGGTCATATTTATACGAGCAGTACTTC. Encoded protein: CASSLPWSYLYEQYF.

This sequence joins TRBV7-3 and TRBJ2-2; a weak D match, TRBD2 (5 bases). V was clipped by 2 bases and J by 6 bases, with 7 bases between them. CDR3 length equals 13 residues. Germline V CDR1 and CDR2: SGHTA, FQGTGA. For the CDR3, the DNA is TGTGCCAGCAGCTTACTGGAGGCCGGGGAGCTGTTTTTT. Translation: CASSLLEAGELFF.

The rearrangement joins TRBV9 to TRBJ1-2; tentative D call: TRBD1 (5 bases). The V end was cut by 7 bases, the J end by 13 bases, with 14 bases between. The CDR3 sequence is 10 residues long. From germline, CDR1 is SGDLS and CDR2 YYNGEE. The CDR3 here is CASCGTSCTF. CDR3 nucleotides: TGTGCCAGCTGTGGGACGTCTTGCACCTTC. The whole variable domain, filled in from reference TRBV9 and TRBJ1-2, reads DSGVTQTPKHLITATGQRVTLRCSPRSGDLSVYWYQQSLDQGLQFLIQYYNGEERAKGNILERFSAQQFPDLHSELNLSSLELGDSALYFCASCGTSCTFGSGTRLTVV.

The V gene is TRBV5-8, the J gene TRBJ2-7; TRBD2 is a possible D gene (7 bases). The germline CDR1 and CDR2 sequences are SGHTS and YDEGEE. V gave up 0 bases and J gave up 5 bases, with 21 bases separating them. CDR3 length: 17 residues. CDR3 nucleotide sequence: TGTGCCAGCAGCTTGGCGGGGGGCTACCGGGTATTGGACGAGCAGTACTTC. It yields the protein CASSLAGGYRVLDEQYF.

The chain has TRBV2 and TRBJ2-7; D might be TRBD2 (6 bases). Trimming removed 8 bases from V and 4 bases from J, with 18 bases in between. The germline V gene has CDR1 SNHLY and CDR2 FYNNEI. The CDR3 has 14 amino acids. The CDR3 DNA follows: TGTGCCAGCGTATTCATAGAGGGACTTTACGAGCAGTACTTC. Its protein is CASVFIEGLYEQYF. Full variable domain (missing parts from reference TRBV2 and TRBJ2-7): EPEVTQTPSHQVTQMGQEVILRCVPISNHLYFYWYRQILGQKVEFLVSFYNNEISEKSEIFDDQFSVERPDGSNFTLKIRSTKLEDSAMYFCASVFIEGLYEQYFGPGTRLTVT.

The chain couples TRBV7-2 to TRBJ2-2; possible D gene TRBD2, 7 bases. Trimming took off 4 bases at V and 5 bases at J, with 11 bases between the two ends. The CDR3 covers 14 residues. Looked up from germline, CDR1 is SGHTA and CDR2 is FQGNSA. The CDR3: CASSSEGGTGELFF. Here the CDR3 DNA reads TGTGCCAGCAGCTCCGAGGGGGGGACCGGGGAGCTGTTTTTT.

This clone was counted once. The V gene is TRBV5-1, the J gene TRBJ1-2, with unresolved D. Germline values: CDR1 SGHRS, CDR2 YFSETQ. The CDR3 loop spans 16 amino acids. The germline V and J ends were trimmed by 0 bases and 0 bases, with 12 bases remaining between them. The CDR3 DNA follows: TGCGCCAGCAGCTTGGGTAGCCCGGGTCCTAACTATGGCTACACCTTC. Translated, it gives CASSLGSPGPNYGYTF.

The V gene is TRBV7-9, the J gene TRBJ1-1, with unresolved D. This CDR3 spans 13 amino acids. Germline CDR1 and CDR2: SEHNR and FQNEAQ (reference sequence). V was clipped by 5 bases and J by 0 bases, with 7 bases between them. The CDR3 sequence: CASSRGLNTEAFF. Written as DNA, the CDR3 is TGTGCCAGCAGCCGTGGACTGAACACTGAAGCTTTCTTT.

CDR3 residues: CASSPPGFSYEQYF. Written as DNA, the CDR3 is TGTGCCAGCTCACCACCCGGATTCTCCTACGAGCAGTACTTC. The V call is TRBV18, the J call TRBJ2-7; D not certain. There are 14 residues in the CDR3. V was clipped by 0 bases and J by 0 bases, with 6 bases between them. From germline, CDR1 is KGHSH and CDR2 LQKENI.